These T cell receptor beta chains were read from a single sample in a study of beta chain features in type 1 diabetes. Method: immunoSEQ multiplex PCR; TCRdb's copy keeps in-frame clones and lacks some. Found here are hundreds of thousands of clones, 11% to 15% of them singletons; the top ten hold over 5%. The sequenced material came from central memory CD4+ T cells from blood. These receptors all come from a man aged 30 to 39 in good health. Both conserved end residues are part of each CDR3. The order of the fields is D gene, clone size, J gene, V gene, CDR3 DNA, CDR3 protein. The D gene is left open where the match is weak. Clone size appears in some rows only: once, few, many, or a class for an expanded clone.

d_gene: NA
abundance: NA
j_gene: TRBJ2-7
v_gene: TRBV5-4
CDR3nt: TGTGCCAGCAGCTTGGAGGTTGGGGGGGAGCAGTACTTC
CDR3aa: CASSLEVGGEQYF

d_gene: NA
abundance: few
j_gene: TRBJ1-6
v_gene: TRBV5-1
CDR3nt: TGCGCCAGCAGCCCGCTTGACAGGCTAAATTCACCCCTCCACTTT
CDR3aa: CASSPLDRLNSPLHF

d_gene: TRBD2
abundance: NA
j_gene: TRBJ2-5
v_gene: TRBV29-1
CDR3nt: TGCAGCGTTGGGGCTAGCGGTAGTAGAGTCCAGACCCAGTACTTC
CDR3aa: CSVGASGSRVQTQYF

d_gene: TRBD1
abundance: NA
j_gene: TRBJ1-3
v_gene: TRBV7-7
CDR3nt: TGTGCCAGCAGCCCCCTCGGACAGGGGGCCGGAAACACCATATATTTT
CDR3aa: CASSPLGQGAGNTIYF

d_gene: NA
abundance: NA
j_gene: TRBJ2-3
v_gene: TRBV11-3
CDR3nt: TGTGCCAGCAGCTTAGTTGTCGGGGCAGGCACAGATACGCAGTATTTT
CDR3aa: CASSLVVGAGTDTQYF

d_gene: NA
abundance: NA
j_gene: TRBJ2-5
v_gene: TRBV29-1
CDR3nt: TGCAGCGTTGGGGGGGGCAGGGAGACCCAGTACTTC
CDR3aa: CSVGGGRETQYF

d_gene: NA
abundance: few
j_gene: TRBJ1-4
v_gene: TRBV2
CDR3nt: TGTGCCAGCAGGAGGACTGCTTCTAATGAAAAACTGTTTTTT
CDR3aa: CASRRTASNEKLFF

d_gene: NA
abundance: few
j_gene: TRBJ2-7
v_gene: TRBV4-3
CDR3nt: TGCGCCAGCAGCCAGTATACTACACCCCTCGGGACCTACGAGCAGTACTTC
CDR3aa: CASSQYTTPLGTYEQYF

d_gene: TRBD2
abundance: NA
j_gene: TRBJ2-3
v_gene: TRBV4-3
CDR3nt: TGCGCCAGCAGCCCGGGACTAGCGGGGGTCAAGGATACGCAGTATTTT
CDR3aa: CASSPGLAGVKDTQYF

d_gene: NA
abundance: few
j_gene: TRBJ2-7
v_gene: TRBV29-1
CDR3nt: TGCAGCGTGAGGACAGTCTTCTACGAGCAGTACTTC
CDR3aa: CSVRTVFYEQYF

d_gene: NA
abundance: NA
j_gene: TRBJ1-3
v_gene: TRBV18
CDR3nt: TGTGCCAGCTCACGTCAGGGAGACAACACCATATATTTT
CDR3aa: CASSRQGDNTIYF

d_gene: NA
abundance: few
j_gene: TRBJ1-2
v_gene: TRBV6-5
CDR3nt: TGTGCCAGCAGTCATGGTCCTACTTCAAGCTATGGCTACACCTTC
CDR3aa: CASSHGPTSSYGYTF

d_gene: NA
abundance: many
j_gene: TRBJ1-1
v_gene: TRBV10-3
CDR3nt: TGTGCCATCAGTGAGTCGGGGGTGGGTGAAGCTTTCTTT
CDR3aa: CAISESGVGEAFF

d_gene: NA
abundance: NA
j_gene: TRBJ1-1
v_gene: TRBV7-9
CDR3nt: TGTGCCAGCAGCGCGGTCGAAGGGGCGAACACTGAAGCTTTCTTT
CDR3aa: CASSAVEGANTEAFF

d_gene: NA
abundance: few
j_gene: TRBJ2-1
v_gene: TRBV5-6
CDR3nt: TGTGCCAGCAGCTTGTGGCAGAGGAATGAGCAGTTCTTC
CDR3aa: CASSLWQRNEQFF

d_gene: TRBD2
abundance: NA
j_gene: TRBJ2-5
v_gene: TRBV19
CDR3nt: TGTGCCAGTAACTACGCGGGGGGAGGCGAGACCCAGTACTTC
CDR3aa: CASNYAGGGETQYF

d_gene: NA
abundance: NA
j_gene: TRBJ2-1
v_gene: TRBV19
CDR3nt: TGTGCCAGCCCGGGGGCCCATGACTCAAATGAGCAGTTCTTC
CDR3aa: CASPGAHDSNEQFF

d_gene: NA
abundance: few
j_gene: TRBJ1-5
v_gene: TRBV10-3
CDR3nt: TGTGCCATCAGTGAAGATCTTTATGCAGGGGCTCGGCATTTT
CDR3aa: CAISEDLYAGARHF

d_gene: NA
abundance: NA
j_gene: TRBJ1-4
v_gene: TRBV4-1
CDR3nt: TGCGCCAGCAGCCGAGATAGCGGCAGGGAAAAACTGTTTTTT
CDR3aa: CASSRDSGREKLFF

d_gene: TRBD1
abundance: few
j_gene: TRBJ2-5
v_gene: TRBV25-1
CDR3nt: TGTGCCAGCAGTGAAGCAGGGGGCAAGGAGACCCAGTACTTC
CDR3aa: CASSEAGGKETQYF

d_gene: NA
abundance: few
j_gene: TRBJ1-2
v_gene: TRBV5-1
CDR3nt: TGCGCCAGCAGCCCCTCCGGGACCGCCGGCGGCTACACCTTC
CDR3aa: CASSPSGTAGGYTF

d_gene: NA
abundance: few
j_gene: TRBJ2-7
v_gene: TRBV2
CDR3nt: TGTGCCGAGGCGGCCAGGGAGAAGGGGGAGCAGTACTTC
CDR3aa: CAEAAREKGEQYF

d_gene: NA
abundance: few
j_gene: TRBJ2-3
v_gene: TRBV30
CDR3nt: TGTGCCTGGAGTGTAAAAGATACGCAGTATTTT
CDR3aa: CAWSVKDTQYF

d_gene: TRBD2
abundance: NA
j_gene: TRBJ2-3
v_gene: TRBV30
CDR3nt: TGTGCCTGGACCAAGCGGGAGCGGGGTACGCAGTATTTT
CDR3aa: CAWTKRERGTQYF

d_gene: NA
abundance: NA
j_gene: TRBJ1-5
v_gene: TRBV30
CDR3nt: TGTGCCTGGAGTGTTCGGGTCTCAACAGGGTACAATCAGCCCCAGCATTTT
CDR3aa: CAWSVRVSTGYNQPQHF

d_gene: NA
abundance: NA
j_gene: TRBJ2-7
v_gene: TRBV13
CDR3nt: TGTGCCAGCAGCCCCCAGGGGGGCGCCTACGAGCAGTACTTC
CDR3aa: CASSPQGGAYEQYF

d_gene: NA
abundance: NA
j_gene: TRBJ2-7
v_gene: TRBV9
CDR3nt: TGTGCCAGCAGCGTGTCAGGGCAGAGCTACGAGCAGTACTTC
CDR3aa: CASSVSGQSYEQYF

d_gene: NA
abundance: many
j_gene: TRBJ1-5
v_gene: TRBV7-2
CDR3nt: TGTGCCAGCACCCGGAAGGGACATGGCAATCAGCCCCAGCATTTT
CDR3aa: CASTRKGHGNQPQHF

d_gene: NA
abundance: few
j_gene: TRBJ1-5
v_gene: TRBV29-1
CDR3nt: TGCAGCTTTACAAGGGGACTCGATCAGCCCCAGCATTTT
CDR3aa: CSFTRGLDQPQHF

d_gene: TRBD2
abundance: few
j_gene: TRBJ2-5
v_gene: TRBV19
CDR3nt: TGTGCCAGTGCCGGGACTAGCGCCCGAGGGACCCAGTACTTC
CDR3aa: CASAGTSARGTQYF

d_gene: NA
abundance: NA
j_gene: TRBJ2-3
v_gene: TRBV11-1
CDR3nt: TGTGCCAGCAGCTTATTGACAGGCCCAGATACGCAGTATTTT
CDR3aa: CASSLLTGPDTQYF

d_gene: NA
abundance: NA
j_gene: TRBJ2-7
v_gene: TRBV7-9
CDR3nt: TGTGCCAGCAGCTTTGGGGGGGCAGTCTACGAGCAGTACTTC
CDR3aa: CASSFGGAVYEQYF

d_gene: NA
abundance: few
j_gene: TRBJ2-5
v_gene: TRBV11-2
CDR3nt: TGTGCCAGCAGCTTATGGGGCTTGCCACAAGAGACCCAGTACTTC
CDR3aa: CASSLWGLPQETQYF

d_gene: NA
abundance: few
j_gene: TRBJ1-1
v_gene: TRBV9
CDR3nt: TGTGCCAGCAGCGTAGCTGCAGGCACTGAAGCTTTCTTT
CDR3aa: CASSVAAGTEAFF

d_gene: TRBD1
abundance: few
j_gene: TRBJ1-1
v_gene: TRBV12-5
CDR3nt: TGTGCTAGTGGTTTGGCCTTGACAGGGACGAACACTGAAGCTTTCTTT
CDR3aa: CASGLALTGTNTEAFF

d_gene: NA
abundance: NA
j_gene: TRBJ2-3
v_gene: TRBV27
CDR3nt: TGTGCCACCAAAAAAGCTAGCACAGATACGCAGTATTTT
CDR3aa: CATKKASTDTQYF

d_gene: NA
abundance: few
j_gene: TRBJ1-1
v_gene: TRBV11-2
CDR3nt: TGTGCCAGCAGGAGTGGGAAAGGCACCCTAGGGGTGAACACTGAAGCTTTCTTT
CDR3aa: CASRSGKGTLGVNTEAFF

d_gene: TRBD1
abundance: few
j_gene: TRBJ1-5
v_gene: TRBV7-8
CDR3nt: TGTGCCAGCAGCGAAGACAGGGGTTCCCTCTCCCTGAATAGCAATCAGCCCCAGCATTTT
CDR3aa: CASSEDRGSLSLNSNQPQHF

d_gene: NA
abundance: NA
j_gene: TRBJ1-5
v_gene: TRBV29-1
CDR3nt: TGCAGCGCGAAGTGGGTCAATCAGCCCCAGCATTTT
CDR3aa: CSAKWVNQPQHF

d_gene: NA
abundance: few
j_gene: TRBJ2-5
v_gene: TRBV18
CDR3nt: TGTGCCAGCTCACGCGAAGAGACCCAGTACTTC
CDR3aa: CASSREETQYF

d_gene: NA
abundance: many
j_gene: TRBJ1-5
v_gene: TRBV28
CDR3nt: TGTGCCAGCATAGGAAATAGCAATCAGCCCCAGCATTTT
CDR3aa: CASIGNSNQPQHF

d_gene: NA
abundance: NA
j_gene: TRBJ2-6
v_gene: TRBV7-2
CDR3nt: TGTGCCATTACGCCAAAGATCTCTGGGGCCAACGTCCCGACTTTC
CDR3aa: CAITPKISGANVPTF

d_gene: TRBD2
abundance: NA
j_gene: TRBJ2-1
v_gene: TRBV29-1
CDR3nt: TGCAGCGTTGATTTTGGGGGAGGGCCTGGTAATGAGCAGTTCTTC
CDR3aa: CSVDFGGGPGNEQFF

d_gene: TRBD2
abundance: NA
j_gene: TRBJ2-1
v_gene: TRBV29-1
CDR3nt: TGCAGCCTGACTAGCGGGGGGAACAATGAGCAGTTCTTC
CDR3aa: CSLTSGGNNEQFF

d_gene: NA
abundance: few
j_gene: TRBJ1-5
v_gene: TRBV5-6
CDR3nt: TGTGCCAGCAGCCGAGGGGGTCTGAGCAATCAGCCCCAGCATTTT
CDR3aa: CASSRGGLSNQPQHF

d_gene: TRBD1
abundance: NA
j_gene: TRBJ2-2
v_gene: TRBV12-5
CDR3nt: TGTGCTAGTGGCCCGGGGACAGACACCGGGGAGCTGTTTTTT
CDR3aa: CASGPGTDTGELFF

d_gene: NA
abundance: few
j_gene: TRBJ1-5
v_gene: TRBV18
CDR3nt: TGTGCCAGCTCACCGGGGCAATATAGCAATCAGCCCCAGCATTTT
CDR3aa: CASSPGQYSNQPQHF

d_gene: TRBD2
abundance: few
j_gene: TRBJ2-5
v_gene: TRBV10-3
CDR3nt: TGTGCCATCAGCTGGACTAGCGGGGGGACAGGCCTTCCGGAGACCCAGTACTTC
CDR3aa: CAISWTSGGTGLPETQYF

d_gene: NA
abundance: once
j_gene: TRBJ2-5
v_gene: TRBV6-1
CDR3nt: TGTGTCAGCAGTCTAGCGTGGACGGAGACCCAGTACTTC
CDR3aa: CVSSLAWTETQYF

d_gene: TRBD2
abundance: few
j_gene: TRBJ2-5
v_gene: TRBV18
CDR3nt: TGTGCCAGCTCCAGGACTAGGGGAGGCCAAGAGACCCAGTACTTC
CDR3aa: CASSRTRGGQETQYF

d_gene: TRBD2
abundance: NA
j_gene: TRBJ2-5
v_gene: TRBV6-6
CDR3nt: TGTGCCAGCAGCAAGACTAGCGTCCAAGAGACCCAGTACTTC
CDR3aa: CASSKTSVQETQYF

d_gene: NA
abundance: NA
j_gene: TRBJ2-1
v_gene: TRBV7-9
CDR3nt: TGTGCCAGCAGCTCACGGGACCTATACGATGAGCAGTTCTTC
CDR3aa: CASSSRDLYDEQFF

d_gene: TRBD2
abundance: few
j_gene: TRBJ2-2
v_gene: TRBV7-2
CDR3nt: TGTGCCAGCAGCTTAGTGTCCTTAGCGGGAGGGCGTGGCACCGGGGAGCTGTTTTTT
CDR3aa: CASSLVSLAGGRGTGELFF

d_gene: NA
abundance: few
j_gene: TRBJ2-1
v_gene: TRBV2
CDR3nt: TGTGCCAGCAGCCCAAGCAATGAGCAGTTCTTC
CDR3aa: CASSPSNEQFF

d_gene: NA
abundance: few
j_gene: TRBJ1-1
v_gene: TRBV4-1
CDR3nt: TGCGCCAGCAGCCAAGTCCCGGGTCGGGCCACTGAAGCTTTCTTT
CDR3aa: CASSQVPGRATEAFF